These 5 T cell receptor beta chains share one sample of origin, sequenced in a study of graft-versus-host responses after intestinal transplantation. TCRdb's table, derived via immunoSEQ multiplex PCR, lists solely in-frame clones and lacks some. Of 80,000 or so clones in the sample, around 92% are singletons; the top ten hold 0.55% to 0.8%. Specimen: PBMCs, collected 98 days after intestinal transplantation. The source of these receptors is a human patient who received an intestinal transplant, so some T cells may come from the graft donor.

The chain recombines TRBV5-4 with TRBJ1-1, with D uncertain. V was trimmed by 0 bases and J by 1 base, leaving 7 bases between them. The germline V gene has CDR1 SGHNT and CDR2 YYREEE (reference sequence). The CDR3 contains 14 residues. DNA for the CDR3: TGTGCCAGCAGCTTGGCCGCGGGGAACACTGAAGCTTTCTTT. This translates into CASSLAAGNTEAFF.

This clone has more than one count but fewer than ten. V and J are TRBV2 and TRBJ2-7; D is perhaps TRBD1 or TRBD2 (5 bases each). Per germline, CDR1 SNHLY and CDR2 FYNNEI. There are 14 residues in the CDR3. V was clipped by 5 bases and J by 6 bases, with 17 bases between them. The CDR3 bases are TGTGCCAGCAGTCAACTCGAGGGGCTGGGCGAGCAGTACTTC. As protein: CASSQLEGLGEQYF.

This sequence joins TRBV6-4 and TRBJ2-2, with D possibly TRBD2 on 6 matching bases. This CDR3 spans 16 amino acids. CDR1 and CDR2 from the germline V gene are MRHNA and SNTAGT. The V gene lost 6 bases and the J gene lost 4 bases, with 18 bases spanning the gap. The CDR3 region has the DNA TGTGCCAGCAGGAGGGACTCCCTGGCGAGCACCGGGGAGCTGTTTTTT. Its translation: CASRRDSLASTGELFF.

V is TRBV6-1 and J is TRBJ2-3; weak D call: TRBD1 (5 bases). Trimming took 8 bases from V and 0 from J, leaving 9 bases between them. The CDR3 is 13 amino acids. From germline, CDR1 is MNHNS and CDR2 SASEGT. The CDR3 DNA sequence: TGTGCCAGCCGGGCAGGGAGCACAGATACGCAGTATTTT. Translated: CASRAGSTDTQYF.

This chain connects TRBV5-5 to TRBJ1-1; D ambiguous. The CDR3 contains 14 residues. The ends were cut back, 4 bases at V and 3 bases at J, with 13 bases in the middle. CDR1 and CDR2 from the germline V gene are SGHKS and YYEKEE (reference sequence). The CDR3 loop is CASSVDGSYTEAFF. As DNA, the CDR3 is TGTGCCAGCAGCGTAGACGGTTCGTACACTGAAGCTTTCTTT.